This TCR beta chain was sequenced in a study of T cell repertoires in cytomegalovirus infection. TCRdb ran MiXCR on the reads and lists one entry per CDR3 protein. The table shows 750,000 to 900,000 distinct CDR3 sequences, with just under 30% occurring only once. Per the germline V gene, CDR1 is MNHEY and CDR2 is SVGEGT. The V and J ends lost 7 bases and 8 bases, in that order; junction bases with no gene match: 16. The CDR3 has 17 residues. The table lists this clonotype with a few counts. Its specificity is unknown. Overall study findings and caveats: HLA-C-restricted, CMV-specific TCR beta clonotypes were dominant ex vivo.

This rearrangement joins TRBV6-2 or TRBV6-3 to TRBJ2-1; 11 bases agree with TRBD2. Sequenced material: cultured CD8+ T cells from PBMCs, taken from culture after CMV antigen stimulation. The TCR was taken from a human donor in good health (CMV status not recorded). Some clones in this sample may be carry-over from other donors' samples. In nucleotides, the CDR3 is TGTGCCAGCAATGGCGGGGGGACTAGCGGTAGCCCCGATGAGCAGTTCTTC. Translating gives CASNGGGTSGSPDEQFF.